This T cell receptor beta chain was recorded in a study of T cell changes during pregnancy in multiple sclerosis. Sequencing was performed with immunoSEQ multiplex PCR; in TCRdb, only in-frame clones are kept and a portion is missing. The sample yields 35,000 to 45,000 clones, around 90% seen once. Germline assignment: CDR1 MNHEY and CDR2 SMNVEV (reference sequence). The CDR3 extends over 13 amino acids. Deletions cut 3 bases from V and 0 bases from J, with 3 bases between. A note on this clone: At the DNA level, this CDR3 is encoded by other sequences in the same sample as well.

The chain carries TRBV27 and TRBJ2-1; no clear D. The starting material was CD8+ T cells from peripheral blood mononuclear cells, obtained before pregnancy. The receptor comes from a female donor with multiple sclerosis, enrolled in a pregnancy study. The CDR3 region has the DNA TGTGCCAGCAGTTTCAGCTCCTACAATGAGCAGTTCTTC. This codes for CASSFSSYNEQFF.